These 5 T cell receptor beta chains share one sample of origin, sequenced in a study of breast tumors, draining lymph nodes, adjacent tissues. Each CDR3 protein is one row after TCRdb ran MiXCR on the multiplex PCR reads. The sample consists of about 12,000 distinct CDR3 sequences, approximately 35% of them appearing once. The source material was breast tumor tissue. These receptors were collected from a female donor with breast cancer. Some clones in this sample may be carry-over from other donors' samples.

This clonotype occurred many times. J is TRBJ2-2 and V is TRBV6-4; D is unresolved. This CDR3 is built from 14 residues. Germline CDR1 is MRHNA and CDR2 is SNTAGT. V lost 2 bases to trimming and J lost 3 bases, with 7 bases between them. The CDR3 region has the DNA TGTGCCAGCAGTGACCAACGGGACACCGGGGAGCTGTTTTTT. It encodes CASSDQRDTGELFF.

In DNA, the CDR3 is TGCGCCAGCAGCTTGGTGCTAGCGGGGGAGCAGTACTTC. This translates into CASSLVLAGEQYF. The V gene is TRBV5-1, the J gene TRBJ2-7; 9 positions match TRBD2. J was trimmed by 7 bases and V by 0 bases; bases with no gene match: 2. Germline V gene data show CDR1 as SGHRS and CDR2 as YFSETQ. The CDR3 has 13 amino acids.

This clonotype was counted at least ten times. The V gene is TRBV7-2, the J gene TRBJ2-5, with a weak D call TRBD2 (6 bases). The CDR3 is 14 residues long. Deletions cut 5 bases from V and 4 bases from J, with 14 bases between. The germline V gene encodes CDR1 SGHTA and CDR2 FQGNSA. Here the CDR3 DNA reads TGTGCCAGCAGCCCGGGGGAGGTCAGAGAGACCCAGTACTTC. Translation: CASSPGEVRETQYF.

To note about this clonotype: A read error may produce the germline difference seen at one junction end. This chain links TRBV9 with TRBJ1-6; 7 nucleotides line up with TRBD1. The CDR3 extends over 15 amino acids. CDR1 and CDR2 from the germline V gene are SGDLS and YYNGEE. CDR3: CASSVGGTVNSPLHF. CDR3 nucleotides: TGTGCCAGCAGCGTAGGAGGGACAGTTAATTCCCCCCTCCACTTT.

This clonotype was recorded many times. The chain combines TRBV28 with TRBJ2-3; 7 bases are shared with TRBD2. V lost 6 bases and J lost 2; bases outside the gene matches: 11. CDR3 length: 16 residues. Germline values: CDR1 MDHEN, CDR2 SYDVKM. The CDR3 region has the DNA TGTGCCAGCAGCCGGTCTAGCGGAGAACACACAGATACGCAGTATTTT. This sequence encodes CASSRSSGEHTDTQYF.